What follows are 11 T cell receptor beta chains derived from one specimen sequenced in a study of vaccination and CD4 T cells after COVID-19. For these TCRs, the target antigens are not known. Treatment meaning: approximately 10-day PBMC culture with coronavirus spike peptide pools or control peptides (ViraFEST assay). Cultured CD4+ T cells had their DNA profiled by the Oncomine TCR Beta short-read assay. MiXCR was run by TCRdb on the PCR reads, yielding one entry per CDR3 protein. The repertoire includes about 10,000 distinct CDR3 sequences, over 60% of them detected once, and around 25% sits in the top ten. Sequencing was carried out using CD4+ T cells from blood, cultured in vitro. The source of these receptors is a human donor who had recovered from COVID-19.

A single count supports this clonotype. The chain joins TRBV7-8 to TRBJ1-5; D call uncertain. V gave up 2 bases and J gave up 5 bases, with 7 bases separating them. The CDR3 runs 13 residues. The germline V gene encodes CDR1 SGHVS and CDR2 FQNEAQ. The CDR3 DNA follows: TGTGCCAGCAGCTTAAACAGAGATCAGCCCCAGCATTTT. Amino acids: CASSLNRDQPQHF.

The chain has TRBV28 and TRBJ2-2; D perhaps matches TRBD2 (6 bases). V lost 6 bases to trimming and J lost 0 bases, with 14 bases between them. Germline lookup yields CDR1 MDHEN and CDR2 SYDVKM. There are 16 residues in the CDR3. The CDR3 loop reads CASSPGGSPNTGELFF. The CDR3 DNA sequence: TGTGCCAGCAGCCCCGGGGGTAGCCCGAACACCGGGGAGCTGTTTTTT.

The V and J genes are TRBV6-5 and TRBJ1-2; D is undetermined. Germline lookup yields CDR1 MNHEY and CDR2 SVGAGI. The V gene lost 0 bases and the J gene lost 0 bases, with 14 bases spanning the gap. The CDR3 runs 17 residues. In nucleotides, the CDR3 is TGTGCCAGCAGTTACTCGAGGTCTCAATCTTCTAACTATGGCTACACCTTC. It codes for CASSYSRSQSSNYGYTF.

The chain couples TRBV15 to TRBJ2-3; D remains unclear. This CDR3 is 16 amino acids long. V was shortened by 5 bases and J by 1 base, with 16 bases between the two germline ends. Looked up from germline, CDR1 is LNHNV and CDR2 is YYDKDF (reference sequence). Here the CDR3 reads CATSEIGGIRTDTQYF. Written as DNA, the CDR3 is TGTGCCACCAGCGAGATTGGCGGTATTCGCACAGATACGCAGTATTTT.

The chain has TRBV14 and TRBJ2-3; D unresolved. V lost 6 bases and J lost 3, with 10 bases in between. CDR1 and CDR2 from the germline V gene are SGHDN and FVKESK. CDR3 length: 13 residues. The DNA of the CDR3 is TGTGCCAGCAGAGGCTTGTGGACAGATACGCAGTATTTT. This encodes CASRGLWTDTQYF.

J is TRBJ1-2 and V is TRBV18; 12 nucleotides agree with TRBD1. With 2 bases clipped from V and 3 bases from J, the junction kept 7 bases outside the gene matches. There are 17 residues in the CDR3. The germline V gene has CDR1 KGHSH and CDR2 LQKENI. The CDR3 is CASSPTGTGGVHYGYTF. The CDR3 DNA is TGTGCCAGCTCACCAACCGGGACAGGGGGCGTTCACTATGGCTACACCTTC.

The chain is built from TRBV20-1 and TRBJ2-2; 7 nucleotides match TRBD2. The ends lost 1 base at V and 1 base at J; junction bases unmatched: 0. The CDR3 is 14 residues long. In germline, CDR1 is DFQATT, CDR2 SNEGSKA (reference sequence). DNA of the CDR3: TGCAGTGCTAGAGCTAGCGGGAACACCGGGGAGCTGTTTTTT. Protein: CSARASGNTGELFF.

This clonotype has just a few counts. V and J are TRBV2 and TRBJ2-2; D remains ambiguous. The V and J ends lost 6 bases and 7 bases respectively, with 12 bases between them. The CDR3 is 13 amino acids. Germline CDR1 reads SNHLY; CDR2 reads FYNNEI. The CDR3 nucleotides read TGTGCCAGCAGAGTAGAAGCTAGCGGGGAGCTGTTTTTT. Translating gives CASRVEASGELFF. Complete variable domain (other parts from reference TRBV2 and TRBJ2-2): EPEVTQTPSHQVTQMGQEVILRCVPISNHLYFYWYRQILGQKVEFLVSFYNNEISEKSEIFDDQFSVERPDGSNFTLKIRSTKLEDSAMYFCASRVEASGELFFGEGSRLTVL.

The chain links TRBV20-1 to TRBJ2-3; 14 bases line up with TRBD2. CDR1 is DFQATT, CDR2 SNEGSKA, per germline (reference sequence). The CDR3 is made up of 14 amino acids. V was pared by 6 bases and J by 4 bases, with 3 bases of the junction left unmatched. CDR3 in amino acids: CSAPGLAGADTQYF. The CDR3, as DNA: TGCAGTGCACCGGGACTAGCGGGAGCAGATACGCAGTATTTT.

There are a few counts of this clonotype. The V and J genes are TRBV6-1 and TRBJ1-3, with TRBD1 matching over 7 bases. Germline V gene data show CDR1 as MNHNS and CDR2 as SASEGT. V shed 6 bases, J shed 4 bases, and the junction held 6 bases outside the gene matches. This CDR3 is built from 14 residues. CDR3 DNA: TGTGCCAGCAGCACAGGGACAGCAGGAAACACCATATATTTT. It translates to CASSTGTAGNTIYF.

The chain recombines TRBV11-3 with TRBJ2-5; 14 bases agree with TRBD2. Germline V gives CDR1 SGHNT, CDR2 YENEEA. The CDR3 extends over 16 amino acids. Trimming cost V 5 bases and J 1 base; bases outside gene matches: 3. CDR3 protein: CASSPGTSGSQETQYF. The CDR3 DNA is TGTGCCAGCAGCCCTGGGACTAGCGGGAGCCAAGAGACCCAGTACTTC. Together with reference TRBV11-3 and TRBJ2-5, the CDR3 gives the full variable domain: EAGVVQSPRYKIIEKKQPVAFWCNPISGHNTLYWYLQNLGQGPELLIRYENEEAVDDSQLPKDRFSAERLKGVDSTLKIQPAELGDSAVYLCASSPGTSGSQETQYFGPGTRLLVL.